Each of the 29 T cell receptor beta chains below was sequenced from the same sample in a study of blood T cell repertoires in COVID-19. Sequencing used immunoSEQ multiplex PCR; TCRdb keeps in-frame clones, though not all of them. This table holds about 270,000 clones, over 75% found once. The specimen was PBMCs or T cells enriched from blood (not recorded which). The receptors originated from a woman aged 25 to 39 who had recovered from COVID-19.

The chain recombines TRBV28 with TRBJ1-2; D gene uncertain. V lost 7 bases, J lost 3 bases, and 9 bases lay in between. Germline loops: CDR1 MDHEN, CDR2 SYDVKM. The CDR3 spans 12 residues. The CDR3 spells CASTQSDYGYTF. Here the CDR3 DNA reads TGTGCCAGCACCCAATCGGACTATGGCTACACCTTC.

This clone was counted once. This chain joins TRBV29-1 and TRBJ2-7, with 9 bases lining up with TRBD1. Germline CDR1 reads SQVTM; CDR2 reads ANQGSEA. J lost 4 bases, V lost 7 bases, and 11 bases had no gene match. This CDR3 is 14 amino acids long. CDR3: CSAAGTGLGYEQYF. CDR3 bases: TGCAGCGCTGCCGGGACAGGGTTAGGTTACGAGCAGTACTTC.

V is TRBV5-8 and J is TRBJ2-7; 11 nucleotides align to TRBD2. The CDR3 sequence is 15 residues long. The V and J ends lost 5 bases and 1 base, in that order; junction bases with no gene match: 5. Looked up from germline, CDR1 is SGHTS and CDR2 is YDEGEE. The CDR3 DNA reads TGTGCCAGCAGTTCTAGCGGGAGGTGGTCCTACGAGCAGTACTTC. Protein: CASSSSGRWSYEQYF.

The chain joins TRBV4-3 to TRBJ1-4; 8 bases match TRBD1. This CDR3 is 15 amino acids long. Per germline, CDR1 LGHNA and CDR2 YSLEER. After removal of 4 bases from V and 3 bases from J, the junction contained 4 bases not matched to a gene. Written as DNA, the CDR3 is TGCGCCAGCAGCCGAATCAGGGGGCCTAATGAAAAACTGTTTTTT. It yields the protein CASSRIRGPNEKLFF.

CDR3 sequence: CASSSGQGDSPLHF. The CDR3 DNA reads TGTGCCAGCAGCTCCGGACAGGGGGATTCACCCCTCCACTTT. V is TRBV5-8 and J is TRBJ1-6, with 10 bases lining up with TRBD1. Unmatched junction bases numbered 2, after V lost 3 bases and J lost 8 bases. The CDR3 runs to 14 residues. CDR1 and CDR2 (germline): SGHTS, YDEGEE.

The chain links TRBV9 to TRBJ2-7, with TRBD1 identical over 7 bases. CDR1 SGDLS and CDR2 YYNGEE come from the germline V gene. This CDR3 spans 14 amino acids. The J segment lost 7 bases and the V segment lost 2 bases, leaving 9 bases of the junction unmatched. CDR3 residues: CASSVDRLVGEQYF. CDR3 nucleotide sequence: TGTGCCAGCAGCGTGGACAGGCTCGTCGGGGAGCAGTACTTC.

J is TRBJ2-3 and V is TRBV19; 7 bases agree with TRBD1. Per germline, CDR1 LNHDA and CDR2 SQIVND (reference sequence). The CDR3 covers 15 residues. The V and J ends lost 3 bases and 2 bases, in that order; junction bases with no gene match: 5. The CDR3 loop reads CASSIVRGLTDTQYF. CDR3 coding DNA: TGTGCCAGTAGTATTGTTAGGGGGCTCACAGATACGCAGTATTTT.

This chain links TRBV2 with TRBJ1-2; tentative D call: TRBD1 (5 bases). This CDR3 is built from 17 residues. Trimming stripped 0 bases from V and 3 bases from J, with 17 bases between. CDR1 SNHLY and CDR2 FYNNEI come from the germline V gene. The DNA of the CDR3 is TGTGCCAGCAGTGAAGCGGAGGGGCTGGGGAGATACTATGGCTACACCTTC. It yields the protein CASSEAEGLGRYYGYTF.

The chain combines TRBV10-3 with TRBJ1-4; no reliable D call. Trimming pared 7 bases from V and 8 bases from J, leaving 17 bases between. CDR1 and CDR2 (germline): ENHRY, SYGVKD. The CDR3 spans 14 residues. The CDR3 spells CAITKELFGEKLFF. CDR3 in DNA: TGTGCCATCACAAAGGAGCTTTTTGGGGAAAAACTGTTTTTT.

The chain couples TRBV15 to TRBJ1-4, with D tentatively TRBD1 (5 bases). CDR1 LNHNV and CDR2 YYDKDF come from the germline V gene (reference sequence). Trimming removed 0 bases at V and 8 bases at J, with 13 bases between. The CDR3 length is 15 residues. CDR3 sequence reads: CATSRDRGNGEKLFF. DNA for the CDR3: TGTGCCACCAGCAGAGATCGGGGGAATGGGGAAAAACTGTTTTTT.

The V gene is TRBV5-5, the J gene TRBJ2-7, with TRBD2 as a possible D gene (6 bases). The length of the CDR3 is 14 residues. Trimming left V 0 bases short and J 2 bases short, with 9 bases between. Looked up from germline, CDR1 is SGHKS and CDR2 is YYEKEE (reference sequence). CDR3 DNA sequence: TGTGCCAGCAGCTTGGCCGGGGGACCCTACGAGCAGTACTTC. Amino acids: CASSLAGGPYEQYF.

The gene calls are TRBV4-1 and TRBJ2-2; no clear D. Per the germline V gene, CDR1 is MGHRA and CDR2 is YSYEKL. Trimming pared 1 base from V and 7 bases from J, leaving 7 bases between. The CDR3 spans 13 residues. The CDR3 here is CASSQAGGGELFF. CDR3 sequence (DNA): TGCGCCAGCAGCCAAGCAGGTGGCGGGGAGCTGTTTTTT.

The chain has TRBV14 and TRBJ1-2, with D hard to call. Germline assignment: CDR1 SGHDN and CDR2 FVKESK. V gave up 0 bases and J gave up 1 base, with 12 bases separating them. The CDR3 covers 16 residues. The CDR3 DNA reads TGTGCCAGCAGCCAAGATGTTCTGGGCAGTAACTATGGCTACACCTTC. This translates into CASSQDVLGSNYGYTF.

This clone was seen just once. The rearrangement joins TRBV21-1 to TRBJ2-3; the table's D call of TRBD2 was not tested on the DNA. TRBV21-1 is noted as a pseudogene. The CDR3 length is 17 residues. CDR3 sequence (DNA): TGTGCCAGCTTTGGACTAGCGGGAGGCCTCAACACAGATACGCAGTATTTT. It encodes CASFGLAGGLNTDTQYF.

The chain uses TRBV2 and TRBJ2-2; TRBD2 matches 8 bases. Germline V lookup: CDR1 SNHLY, CDR2 FYNNEI. The V and J ends lost 6 bases and 7 bases, in that order; junction bases with no gene match: 7. CDR3 length: 14 amino acids. DNA for the CDR3: TGTGCCAGCAGCGTAGCGGGACTAATCGGGGAGCTGTTTTTT. It yields the protein CASSVAGLIGELFF.

This chain joins TRBV28 and TRBJ1-1; 8 nucleotides agree with TRBD1. Losses at the gene ends were 5 bases for V and 3 bases for J; bases not matched to a gene: 11. Germline CDR1 is MDHEN and CDR2 is SYDVKM. This CDR3 has 16 residues. The CDR3 sequence is CASSKMTGVVDTEAFF. The CDR3 DNA follows: TGTGCCAGCAGTAAGATGACAGGGGTTGTGGACACTGAAGCTTTCTTT.

This clone was counted between two and nine times. The V gene is TRBV6-5, the J gene TRBJ1-2; D call uncertain. V was trimmed by 6 bases and J by 0 bases, leaving 11 bases between them. This CDR3 comprises 14 residues. Germline-derived CDR1 and CDR2 are MNHEY and SVGAGI. CDR3 sequence reads: CASSRARANYGYTF. The DNA of the CDR3 is TGTGCCAGCAGCCGCGCACGCGCTAACTATGGCTACACCTTC.

The rearrangement uses TRBV27 and TRBJ1-5, with a possible D match to TRBD1 (5 bases). The CDR3 is 15 amino acids. Germline V lookup: CDR1 MNHEY, CDR2 SMNVEV (reference sequence). V was cut by 2 bases and J by 5 bases, with 13 bases left in between. CDR3 sequence (DNA): TGTGCCAGCAGTTTAAGATGGGGCCTAGATCAGCCCCAGCATTTT. It specifies CASSLRWGLDQPQHF.

This chain connects TRBV19 to TRBJ1-1; D remains unclear. Germline V gene data show CDR1 as LNHDA and CDR2 as SQIVND (reference sequence). V lost 4 bases and J lost 5, with 14 bases in between. This CDR3 is 14 amino acids long. The CDR3, as DNA: TGTGCCAGTAGTAAAGAACCCCTGAGGACTGAAGCTTTCTTT. This gives the protein CASSKEPLRTEAFF.

The chain carries TRBV30 and TRBJ2-3; the D gene is possibly TRBD1 (6 bases). Looked up from germline, CDR1 is GTSNPN and CDR2 is SVGIG (reference sequence). CDR3 length: 14 residues. Trimming removed 0 bases from V and 4 bases from J, with 11 bases in between. CDR3 nucleotides: TGTGCCTGGAGTGTACAGGGTAGTGCAGATACGCAGTATTTT. Amino acid sequence: CAWSVQGSADTQYF. Using reference TRBV30 and TRBJ2-3 for the parts outside the CDR3, the full variable domain is SQTIHQWPATLVQPVGSPLSLECTVEGTSNPNLYWYRQAAGRGLQLLFYSVGIGQISSEVPQNLSASRPQDRQFILSSKKLLLSDSGFYLCAWSVQGSADTQYFGPGTRLTVL.

The chain recombines TRBV28 with TRBJ2-7; D perhaps matches TRBD2 (5 bases). The ends were cut back, 2 bases at V and 2 bases at J, with 22 bases in the middle. The CDR3 has 18 amino acids. Germline CDR1 is MDHEN and CDR2 is SYDVKM. CDR3: CASSLILTVGLRAYEQYF. The CDR3 region has the DNA TGTGCCAGCAGTTTAATTTTGACCGTCGGACTTAGGGCCTACGAGCAGTACTTC.

This clone turned up a few times. The genes are TRBV5-1 and TRBJ2-7; 16 nucleotides align to TRBD2. Germline V gene lookup returns CDR1 SGHRS and CDR2 YFSETQ. V shed 8 bases, J shed 4 bases, and the junction held 12 bases outside the gene matches. The CDR3 contains 17 residues. The CDR3 loop is CASRLGLAGGFLYEQYF. The DNA for the CDR3 is TGCGCCAGTCGCCTGGGACTAGCGGGGGGGTTCTTATACGAGCAGTACTTC. The whole variable domain, remainder taken from reference TRBV5-1 and TRBJ2-7, is KAGVTQTPRYLIKTRGQQVTLSCSPISGHRSVSWYQQTPGQGLQFLFEYFSETQRNKGNFPGRFSGRQFSNSRSEMNVSTLELGDSALYLCASRLGLAGGFLYEQYFGPGTRLTVT.

This sequence joins TRBV6-5 and TRBJ1-2; 8 nucleotides align to TRBD1. This CDR3 is built from 15 residues. Germline CDR1 reads MNHEY; CDR2 reads SVGAGI. The V gene end was trimmed by 6 bases and the J gene end by 4 bases; junction bases not matched to a gene: 10. CDR3 sequence reads: CASRVDPGGVYGYTF. The DNA for the CDR3 is TGTGCCAGCAGGGTGGATCCAGGGGGCGTCTATGGCTACACCTTC.

The chain is built from TRBV5-1 and TRBJ2-7; D possibly corresponds to TRBD1 (6 bases). The V end lost 3 bases, the J end lost 2 bases, and 12 bases lay between the germline ends. Germline V gene sequence: CDR1 SGHRS, CDR2 YFSETQ. This CDR3 region has 14 residues. CDR3 amino acids: CASSSQGFAYEQYF. The CDR3 coding sequence is TGCGCCAGCAGCTCACAGGGTTTTGCCTACGAGCAGTACTTC.

The chain links TRBV5-4 to TRBJ2-7; 8 bases agree with TRBD1. The ends lost 0 bases at V and 7 bases at J; junction bases unmatched: 6. Germline loops: CDR1 SGHNT, CDR2 YYREEE (reference sequence). CDR3 length equals 14 residues. CDR3: CASSLARGLQEQYF. In DNA, the CDR3 is TGTGCCAGCAGCTTGGCCAGGGGGCTACAAGAGCAGTACTTC.

V usage is TRBV7-3 and J usage is TRBJ2-1; TRBD1 matches 7 bases. Germline V gives CDR1 SGHTA, CDR2 FQGTGA. With V trimmed by 5 bases and J by 0 bases, 7 bases remained unmatched. This CDR3 has 16 amino acids. CDR3 loop: CASSRTRGTSYNEQFF. As DNA, the CDR3 is TGTGCCAGCAGCCGAACCAGGGGGACCTCCTACAATGAGCAGTTCTTC.

The V and J genes are TRBV9 and TRBJ2-1; unclear D gene. In germline, CDR1 is SGDLS, CDR2 YYNGEE. CDR3 length: 15 residues. Trimming took off 0 bases at V and 7 bases at J, with 14 bases between the two ends. CDR3 sequence reads: CASSVDVTTLNEQFF. As DNA, the CDR3 is TGTGCCAGCAGCGTAGATGTCACTACGTTGAATGAGCAGTTCTTC. The full variable domain, with the rest looked up from reference TRBV9 and TRBJ2-1, is DSGVTQTPKHLITATGQRVTLRCSPRSGDLSVYWYQQSLDQGLQFLIQYYNGEERAKGNILERFSAQQFPDLHSELNLSSLELGDSALYFCASSVDVTTLNEQFFGPGTRLTVL.

This clone was detected only a few times. CDR3 loop: CASTIQGYGYTF. The CDR3 nucleotides are TGTGCCAGTACCATACAGGGCTATGGCTACACCTTC. This chain joins TRBV19 and TRBJ1-2; the D gene is possibly TRBD1 (6 bases). The V end was cut by 7 bases, the J end by 4 bases, with 10 bases between. CDR1 LNHDA and CDR2 SQIVND come from the germline V gene (reference sequence). CDR3 length: 12 amino acids.

The rearrangement joins TRBV18 to TRBJ2-7; 8 bases are shared with TRBD1. Germline V gene lookup returns CDR1 KGHSH and CDR2 LQKENI. The CDR3 is 15 amino acids. V shed 5 bases and J 1 base; nucleotides not matched to a gene: 7. CDR3 coding DNA: TGTGCCAGCTCATCCGGGACAGGCGATTCCTACGAGCAGTACTTC. Translation gives CASSSGTGDSYEQYF.